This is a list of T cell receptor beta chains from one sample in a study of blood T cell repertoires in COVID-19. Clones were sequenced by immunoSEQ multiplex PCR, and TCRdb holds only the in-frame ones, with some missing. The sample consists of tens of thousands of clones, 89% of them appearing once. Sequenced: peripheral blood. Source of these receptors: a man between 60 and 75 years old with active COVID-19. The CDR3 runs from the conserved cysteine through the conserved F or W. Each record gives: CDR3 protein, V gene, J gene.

CDR3: CASSLVARDRGGETQYF
V: TRBV7-2
J: TRBJ2-5

CDR3: CASSQQPTGNTEAFF
V: TRBV4-3
J: TRBJ1-1

CDR3: CASQQGGHTEAFF
V: TRBV2
J: TRBJ1-1

CDR3: CASSIGGGSYNEQFF
V: TRBV7-2
J: TRBJ2-1

CDR3: CAIRSRVGDTEAFF
V: TRBV10-3
J: TRBJ1-1

CDR3: CASSPPQGFTGNTIYF
V: TRBV18
J: TRBJ1-3

CDR3: CASPPGYNEQFF
V: TRBV28
J: TRBJ2-1

CDR3: CASSHAGQRKSYEQYF
V: TRBV23-1
J: TRBJ2-7

CDR3: CASSLAGRASTGELFF
V: TRBV7-6
J: TRBJ2-2

CDR3: CATSDGGQNNYGYTF
V: TRBV24-1
J: TRBJ1-2

CDR3: CASREGTGGFYEQYF
V: TRBV27
J: TRBJ2-7

CDR3: CASSPAGNYEQYF
V: TRBV5-1
J: TRBJ2-7

CDR3: CASSVVGGQGLNEQFF
V: TRBV9
J: TRBJ2-1

CDR3: CASSPGQTNTEAFF
V: TRBV3-1/TRBV3-2
J: TRBJ1-1

CDR3: CAISESFRNPSHGQYF
V: TRBV10-3
J: TRBJ2-7

CDR3: CASSFGGRSVMNEQFF
V: TRBV5-6
J: TRBJ2-1

CDR3: CASSLAVFYGYTF
V: TRBV5-5
J: TRBJ1-2

CDR3: CASRTGRSSYEQYF
V: TRBV27
J: TRBJ2-7

CDR3: CASNFLGTQYF
V: TRBV28
J: TRBJ2-3

CDR3: CASSYSGKNYEQYF
V: TRBV6-5
J: TRBJ2-7

CDR3: CAISEGTASTDTQYF
V: TRBV10-3
J: TRBJ2-3

CDR3: CASSQTSGSSYEQYF
V: TRBV4-3
J: TRBJ2-7

CDR3: CASSVEGGGPGEQYF
V: TRBV9
J: TRBJ2-7

CDR3: CASSRDRGRHYGYTF
V: TRBV7-3
J: TRBJ1-2

CDR3: CASRRWSGTGDTEAFF
V: TRBV7-9
J: TRBJ1-1

CDR3: CASSERTGSNQPQHF
V: TRBV2
J: TRBJ1-5

CDR3: CASSPTGNNSPLHF
V: TRBV5-1
J: TRBJ1-6

CDR3: CASRQGGSNQPQHF
V: TRBV6-5
J: TRBJ1-5

CDR3: CASIPGNYAQYTGELFF
V: TRBV4-3
J: TRBJ2-2

CDR3: CASSLVSLVLVHEQFF
V: TRBV7-2
J: TRBJ2-1

CDR3: CSVAHLTGPYEQYF
V: TRBV29-1
J: TRBJ2-7

CDR3: CASSYPGTTRPNEQFF
V: TRBV27
J: TRBJ2-1

CDR3: CASSPPGQGGQGTGELFF
V: TRBV5-1
J: TRBJ2-2

CDR3: CASSLSGPGANVLTF
V: TRBV28
J: TRBJ2-6

CDR3: CSVEDLDRTSNYGYTF
V: TRBV29-1
J: TRBJ1-2

CDR3: CAISPGQGLADYEQYF
V: TRBV10-3
J: TRBJ2-7

CDR3: CASSSREGSNQPQHF
V: TRBV2
J: TRBJ1-5

CDR3: CASSGRDSYYNEQFF
V: TRBV7-2
J: TRBJ2-1

CDR3: CASSLGHTSGKPQHF
V: TRBV28
J: TRBJ1-5

CDR3: CASSFRTGSETQYF
V: TRBV7-9
J: TRBJ2-5

CDR3: CASSLGSEAFF
V: TRBV5-6
J: TRBJ1-1

CDR3: CASSVDRYGYTF
V: TRBV5-1
J: TRBJ1-2

CDR3: CASSESHGAKSTDTQYF
V: TRBV10-2
J: TRBJ2-3

CDR3: CASSSPQGIQPQHF
V: TRBV19
J: TRBJ1-5

CDR3: CAAGDRRLNEQFF
V: TRBV7-9
J: TRBJ2-1

CDR3: CASSQDVRGDYTF
V: TRBV4-2
J: TRBJ1-2

CDR3: CASSLWTSGAYEQYF
V: TRBV11-2
J: TRBJ2-7

CDR3: CASKTAGGGDIQYF
V: TRBV28
J: TRBJ2-4

CDR3: CASSNQRRGNTIYF
V: TRBV9
J: TRBJ1-3

CDR3: CASMVSGSLYNEQFF
V: TRBV27
J: TRBJ2-1

CDR3: CASSPDTAGEAFF
V: TRBV2
J: TRBJ1-1

CDR3: CASSFVSGQGSPEAFF
V: TRBV27
J: TRBJ1-1

CDR3: CASSTSRTSGVGELFF
V: TRBV6-2/TRBV6-3
J: TRBJ2-2

CDR3: CASSHGPSYGYTF
V: TRBV14
J: TRBJ1-2

CDR3: CASSSIAGGRYEQYF
V: TRBV11-2
J: TRBJ2-7